This T cell receptor (beta chain) was sequenced for a study of CD8 T cells in Susac syndrome. Reverse transcription used roughly 0.5 to 1 ug RNA and random hexamers. Amplification of TCR beta CDR3 by immunoSEQ multiplex PCR spanned 54 Vbeta and 13 Jbeta. In TCRdb, the immunoSEQ multiplex PCR reads were re-called with MiXCR into one record per CDR3 protein. This sample yields fewer than 200,000 distinct CDR3 sequences, of which approximately 94% are seen a single time; more than 0.1% belongs to the top ten. CDR3 length: 17 amino acids. Germline CDR1 and CDR2: LGHNA and YSLEER. V dropped 1 base and J dropped 2 bases, with 17 bases sitting between them.

The sequence was obtained from a human donor in good health. The chain recombines TRBV4-3 with TRBJ2-5; D is perhaps TRBD1 or TRBD2 (5 bases each). The material sequenced was CD4+ T cells from PBMCs. The DNA for the CDR3 is TGCGCCAGCAGCCAAGGTAAACAGTCCTGGGGGCAAGAGACCCAGTACTTC. Its protein is CASSQGKQSWGQETQYF.